Presented here are 28 T cell receptor beta chains from one specimen sequenced in a study of T-cell reconstitution after alpha-beta-depleted transplantation in children. The library targeted TCRbeta and was prepared with unique molecular identifiers. TCRdb redid the calling of the PCR reads with MiXCR, one entry per CDR3 protein. The data hold roughly 670,000 distinct CDR3 sequences, with about an eighth observed a single time. The sample consisted of PBMCs, taken before TCRalphabeta/CD19-depleted stem cell transplant. These receptors all come from a girl aged 2 to 10 with congenital amegakaryocytic thrombocytopenia, due to receive a stem cell transplant.

This clonotype was recorded many times. The rearrangement links TRBV28 to TRBJ2-3; 7 nucleotides agree with TRBD1. Germline values: CDR1 MDHEN, CDR2 SYDVKM. With V trimmed by 7 bases and J by 4 bases, 14 bases remained unmatched. The CDR3 spans 16 residues. In DNA form, the CDR3 reads TGTGCCAGCACCATCACACAGGGGCCAGCCTCAGATACGCAGTATTTT. Its translation is CASTITQGPASDTQYF. Based on the CDR3 plus reference TRBV28 and TRBJ2-3, the full variable domain is DVKVTQSSRYLVKRTGEKVFLECVQDMDHENMFWYRQDPGLGLRLIYFSYDVKMKEKGDIPEGYSVSREKKERFSLILESASTNQTSMYLCASTITQGPASDTQYFGPGTRLTVL.

This clonotype was observed at least ten times. The V and J genes are TRBV10-3 and TRBJ2-5; TRBD1 or TRBD2 may be the D gene (5 bases each). V lost 0 bases and J 1 base, leaving 12 bases between the germline ends. There are 16 residues in the CDR3. CDR1 and CDR2 (germline): ENHRY, SYGVKD. As DNA, the CDR3 is TGTGCCATCAGTGAGTCGGTGGGGGTCGGCCAAGAGACCCAGTACTTC. Protein sequence: CAISESVGVGQETQYF.

This clonotype was detected only a few times. J is TRBJ2-5 and V is TRBV5-1, with TRBD1 matching over 10 bases. The CDR3 runs 17 residues. J gave up 3 bases and V 0 bases, and 8 bases lay outside the gene matches. Germline V gene data show CDR1 as SGHRS and CDR2 as YFSETQ. The CDR3 DNA reads as TGCGCCAGCAGCTTGGCCATCGACAGGGGGCTTGAAGAGACCCAGTACTTC. Its protein product is CASSLAIDRGLEETQYF.

The chain has TRBV12-3 or TRBV12-4 and TRBJ1-2, with a tentative D call TRBD1 (6 bases). CDR3 size: 14 residues. Trimming left V 2 bases short and J 2 bases short, with 9 bases between. Here the CDR3 reads CASSLWGRNYGYTF. CDR3 nucleotides: TGTGCCAGCAGTTTATGGGGGCGAAACTATGGCTACACCTTC.

This clonotype was seen a handful of times. The chain employs TRBV7-8 and TRBJ2-5; no firm D call. Per germline, CDR1 SGHVS and CDR2 FQNEAQ. The CDR3 runs to 14 residues. V dropped 7 bases and J dropped 5 bases, with 17 bases sitting between them. CDR3 DNA: TGTGCCAGCAACCCACGGACCCCATGGGAGACCCAGTACTTC. Its protein is CASNPRTPWETQYF.

This clonotype is a singleton in its sample. A read error is possible here, since a much larger clone lies one base away. This chain uses TRBV28 with TRBJ2-3, with D hard to call. Trimming stripped 11 bases from V and 2 bases from J, with 17 bases between. The CDR3 consists of 14 residues. From germline, CDR1 is MDHEN and CDR2 SYDVKM. CDR3 DNA sequence: TGTGCCGGCACCCCAGGCAGGAACACAGATACGCAGTATTTT. It specifies CAGTPGRNTDTQYF.

A few counts support this clonotype. This CDR3 reads CASSPGTGSGGYTF. The CDR3 DNA follows: TGTGCCAGCAGCCCTGGGACAGGCTCTGGGGGCTACACCTTC. V usage is TRBV7-6 and J usage is TRBJ1-2, with 8 positions matching TRBD1. V dropped 5 bases and J dropped 8; count of bases not matched to a gene: 10. Germline V gene sequence: CDR1 SGHVS, CDR2 FNYEAQ. This CDR3 is built from 14 residues. Full variable domain (remainder filled in from reference TRBV7-6 and TRBJ1-2): GAGVSQSPRYKVTKRGQDVALRCDPISGHVSLYWYRQALGQGPEFLTYFNYEAQQDKSGLPNDRFSAERPEGSISTLTIQRTEQRDSAMYRCASSPGTGSGGYTFGSGTRLTVV.

This rearrangement joins TRBV19 to TRBJ2-2; D not certain. The germline V gene has CDR1 LNHDA and CDR2 SQIVND (reference sequence). The CDR3 length is 14 residues. Deletions cut 3 bases from V and 4 bases from J, with 9 bases between. The CDR3 nucleotides are TGTGCCAGTAGTATTACCGCCGGCACCGGGGAGCTGTTTTTT. This sequence encodes CASSITAGTGELFF.

The gene calls are TRBV7-9 and TRBJ2-2; perhaps TRBD2 as D (6 bases). Trimming removed 5 bases at V and 6 bases at J, with 16 bases between. The CDR3 is 15 residues long. CDR1 and CDR2 (germline): SEHNR, FQNEAQ (reference sequence). The CDR3 sequence: CASSPSTGVPGELFF. The CDR3 bases are TGTGCCAGCAGCCCCTCGACGGGAGTCCCCGGGGAGCTGTTTTTT.

This clonotype was observed a handful of times. This rearrangement joins TRBV28 to TRBJ2-1; 14 nucleotides match TRBD2. The CDR3 is 20 residues long. V lost 4 bases, J lost 7 bases, and 18 bases stayed unmatched. In germline, CDR1 is MDHEN, CDR2 SYDVKM. Here the CDR3 DNA reads TGTGCCAGCAGTTACCTCCCCGGGACTAGCGGGAGTCCCCAGGCGAATGAGCAGTTCTTC. Its protein is CASSYLPGTSGSPQANEQFF. Using reference TRBV28 and TRBJ2-1 for the parts outside the CDR3, the full variable domain is DVKVTQSSRYLVKRTGEKVFLECVQDMDHENMFWYRQDPGLGLRLIYFSYDVKMKEKGDIPEGYSVSREKKERFSLILESASTNQTSMYLCASSYLPGTSGSPQANEQFFGPGTRLTVL.

The V gene is TRBV20-1, the J gene TRBJ2-3; weak D call: TRBD1 (5 bases). This CDR3 is 15 amino acids long. Trimming stripped 4 bases from V and 2 bases from J, with 16 bases between. Looked up from germline, CDR1 is DFQATT and CDR2 is SNEGSKA (reference sequence). The chain's CDR3 is CSATKPPQDTDTQYF. CDR3 nucleotides: TGCAGTGCTACAAAACCCCCACAGGACACAGATACGCAGTATTTT.

In this sample, this clonotype turned up a few times. The chain recombines TRBV12-3 or TRBV12-4 with TRBJ2-1; possibly TRBD2 for D (5 bases). This CDR3 is 12 amino acids long. V lost 6 bases and J lost 7, with 10 bases in between. CDR3 sequence (DNA): TGTGCCAGCAGCGTGGACTTTAATGAGCAGTTCTTC. It yields the protein CASSVDFNEQFF.

This clonotype turned up a few times. The chain is built from TRBV20-1 and TRBJ2-7; 9 bases are shared with TRBD2. The V gene end was trimmed by 0 bases and the J gene end by 7 bases; junction bases not matched to a gene: 10. The CDR3 length is 15 residues. Germline values: CDR1 DFQATT, CDR2 SNEGSKA (reference sequence). CDR3 DNA: TGCAGTGCTAGAGATAGGCGGGAGGGCCCGCAAGAGCAGTACTTC. Translated: CSARDRREGPQEQYF.

This clonotype was seen many times. CDR3 coding DNA: TGCGCCAGCAGCCCCGGGACAGGGAGGAATGGTGAGCAGTTCTTC. It specifies CASSPGTGRNGEQFF. The genes are TRBV5-1 and TRBJ2-1; 9 bases line up with TRBD1. This CDR3 region has 15 residues. Germline V gene lookup returns CDR1 SGHRS and CDR2 YFSETQ. V shed 4 bases and J 9 bases; nucleotides not matched to a gene: 11. The whole variable domain, remainder taken from reference TRBV5-1 and TRBJ2-1, is KAGVTQTPRYLIKTRGQQVTLSCSPISGHRSVSWYQQTPGQGLQFLFEYFSETQRNKGNFPGRFSGRQFSNSRSEMNVSTLELGDSALYLCASSPGTGRNGEQFFGPGTRLTVL.

This clonotype has ten or more counts. The chain combines TRBV14 with TRBJ2-1; no firm D call. The germline V gene has CDR1 SGHDN and CDR2 FVKESK. The V end lost 4 bases, the J end lost 5 bases, and 18 bases lay between the germline ends. The CDR3 has 16 amino acids. CDR3: CASSPLIGSLNNEQFF. The CDR3 nucleotides read TGTGCCAGCAGCCCACTGATCGGCAGCTTAAACAATGAGCAGTTCTTC. The complete variable domain, with remaining parts taken from reference TRBV14 and TRBJ2-1, reads EAGVTQFPSHSVIEKGQTVTLRCDPISGHDNLYWYRRVMGKEIKFLLHFVKESKQDESGMPNNRFLAERTGGTYSTLKVQPAELEDSGVYFCASSPLIGSLNNEQFFGPGTRLTVL.

In this sample, this clonotype turned up a few times. V gene TRBV29-1 combines with J gene TRBJ2-7, with no clear D. With 8 bases removed from V and 5 bases from J, the gap between germline ends came to 19 bases. The CDR3 runs 13 residues. Germline V gene sequence: CDR1 SQVTM, CDR2 ANQGSEA. The CDR3 nucleotides are TGCAGCTATGGCCGCGACGCCCGGAACGAGCAGTACTTC. It codes for CSYGRDARNEQYF.

CDR3 protein: CASSPLIDTQYF. CDR3 DNA: TGTGCCAGCTCACCACTAATAGATACGCAGTATTTT. The genes are TRBV18 and TRBJ2-3; no definite D call. V was trimmed by 1 base and J by 5 bases, leaving 4 bases between them. CDR1 and CDR2 (germline): KGHSH, LQKENI. CDR3 length equals 12 residues.

There are a few counts of this clonotype. The V gene is TRBV29-1, the J gene TRBJ2-2, with D unclear. V lost 3 bases and J lost 0, with 20 bases in between. The CDR3 is 18 amino acids. Germline CDR1 is SQVTM and CDR2 is ANQGSEA. For the CDR3, the DNA is TGCAGCGTTGAGCTACCCAGCCCAATGTATGCGAACACCGGGGAGCTGTTTTTT. Translating it yields CSVELPSPMYANTGELFF.

This clonotype was seen ten or more times. The chain is built from TRBV7-9 and TRBJ2-7; D is ambiguous. V lost 4 bases and J lost 6, with 10 bases in between. CDR3 length equals 12 residues. The germline CDR1 and CDR2 sequences are SEHNR and FQNEAQ (reference sequence). The CDR3 here is CASSSGMGEQYF. The CDR3 coding sequence is TGTGCCAGCAGCTCTGGGATGGGCGAGCAGTACTTC. Complete variable domain (other parts from reference TRBV7-9 and TRBJ2-7): DTGVSQNPRHKITKRGQNVTFRCDPISEHNRLYWYRQTLGQGPEFLTYFQNEAQLEKSRLLSDRFSAERPKGSFSTLEIQRTEQGDSAMYLCASSSGMGEQYFGPGTRLTVT.

The sample holds a few counts of this clonotype. The gene calls are TRBV5-1 and TRBJ2-7; no clear D gene. In germline, CDR1 is SGHRS, CDR2 YFSETQ. This CDR3 spans 14 amino acids. V was trimmed by 6 bases and J by 3 bases, leaving 16 bases between them. The CDR3 loop is CASKEIPGDYEQYF. The CDR3 nucleotides read TGCGCCAGCAAGGAGATCCCCGGCGACTACGAGCAGTACTTC.

This clonotype showed up just a few times. The CDR3 coding sequence is TGTGCCAGCAGCTTAGAAATTGGGCATAGAGCGGGAGAAGATACGCAGTATTTT. This sequence encodes CASSLEIGHRAGEDTQYF. The chain joins TRBV11-2 to TRBJ2-3; the match to TRBD2 covers 8 bases. The germline V gene has CDR1 SGHAT and CDR2 FQNNGV. V lost 0 bases, J lost 5 bases, and 13 bases stayed unmatched. This CDR3 contains 18 residues.

This clonotype has a handful of counts. The chain links TRBV12-3 or TRBV12-4 to TRBJ2-7; D unresolved. Trimming removed 6 bases at V and 5 bases at J, with 17 bases between. The CDR3 extends over 14 amino acids. In DNA form, the CDR3 reads TGTGCCAGCAGAACCACCGGGCAAAGCAACGAGCAGTACTTC. Protein product: CASRTTGQSNEQYF.

In its sample, this clonotype was seen many times. V and J are TRBV28 and TRBJ2-7; D remains unclear. Trimming removed 1 base from V and 1 base from J, with 11 bases in between. There are 15 residues in the CDR3. The germline V gene has CDR1 MDHEN and CDR2 SYDVKM. CDR3 coding DNA: TGTGCCAGCAGTTTATCCCTGCGGACGTCCTACGAGCAGTACTTC. Translation: CASSLSLRTSYEQYF. The entire variable domain, with the rest obtained from reference TRBV28 and TRBJ2-7, is as follows: DVKVTQSSRYLVKRTGEKVFLECVQDMDHENMFWYRQDPGLGLRLIYFSYDVKMKEKGDIPEGYSVSREKKERFSLILESASTNQTSMYLCASSLSLRTSYEQYFGPGTRLTVT.

This clonotype came up many times. The V call is TRBV15, the J call TRBJ2-3; D not certain. Trimming took off 0 bases at V and 4 bases at J, with 11 bases between the two ends. CDR1 and CDR2 from the germline V gene are LNHNV and YYDKDF (reference sequence). The CDR3 is made up of 15 amino acids. CDR3 sequence reads: CATSRDRAIPDTQYF. CDR3 DNA: TGTGCCACCAGCAGAGATCGAGCCATCCCAGATACGCAGTATTTT.

This clonotype appeared many times. An end of the junction does not agree with germline; a read error may underlie this. This sequence joins TRBV20-1 and TRBJ2-4; 11 bases fit TRBD2. CDR3 length: 17 residues. Germline V gene lookup returns CDR1 DFQATT and CDR2 SNEGSKA (reference sequence). For the CDR3, the DNA is TGCAGTGCTGGAGATAGCGGGAGGGTACTAGCCAAAAACATTCAGTACTTC. Amino acid sequence: CSAGDSGRVLAKNIQYF.

This clonotype was recorded many times. The CDR3 DNA follows: TGCAGTGCTAGAGATACATTAGCGGGAGGGCCGGTAGGTGAGCAGTTCTTC. It yields the protein CSARDTLAGGPVGEQFF. The V gene is TRBV20-1, the J gene TRBJ2-1, with TRBD2 identical over 11 bases. The V segment lost 0 bases and the J segment 9 bases; nucleotides outside the gene matches: 13. CDR1 is DFQATT, CDR2 SNEGSKA, per germline (reference sequence). This CDR3 contains 17 residues.

This clonotype was counted a few times. The J gene is TRBJ2-2, the V gene TRBV10-3, with TRBD2 matching 7 bases. The V segment lost 0 bases and the J segment 1 base; nucleotides outside the gene matches: 5. The CDR3 is 17 residues long. Looked up from germline, CDR1 is ENHRY and CDR2 is SYGVKD. CDR3 sequence (DNA): TGTGCCATCAGTGAGTCGAAACTAGCGCGGAACACCGGGGAGCTGTTTTTT. Its translation: CAISESKLARNTGELFF.

In regard to this clonotype: With a much larger clone just one base away, this may be a read error. The chain joins TRBV12-3 or TRBV12-4 to TRBJ2-1, with a tentative D call TRBD2 (6 bases). The CDR3 extends over 14 amino acids. The CDR3 protein is CACSRAGLHNEQFF. The DNA for the CDR3 is TGTGCCTGCAGTCGCGCGGGACTTCACAATGAGCAGTTCTTC.